Here is one TCR beta chain with its context. The CDR3 totals 18 residues. Per the germline V gene, CDR1 is ENHRY and CDR2 is SYGVKD. V gave up 3 bases and J gave up 0 bases; unmatched junction bases: 11. The source of the sample is a study of low-dose radiotherapy and immunotherapy resistance in tumors. Study overall: Doses of 0.5 Gy per fraction every 2 weeks, totaling 6.5 Gy, went to Cohort 1.

Covering alpha and beta chains, TRAV- and TRBV-specific primers were used for the first-strand cDNA. Amplification of TCRs used a constant-region primer and V-primer adapter for around 18 PCR cycles. In vitro transcription served to amplify the isolated mRNA. Each CDR3 protein gets one entry after TCRdb re-called the reads with MiXCR. The sample has tens of thousands of distinct CDR3 sequences, under 9.5% seen once; the top ten hold around 1%. Time point specified: before trial treatment. In the RACIN dose-escalation trial, donors got nivolumab plus ipilimumab with aspirin, cyclophosphamide and radiotherapy.

The sample here was PBMCs, taken before treatment. This clonotype was sampled from a male donor with prostate cancer. The rearrangement uses TRBV10-3 and TRBJ2-3; 8 bases match TRBD2. For the CDR3, the DNA is TGTGCCATCAGTGATGGGGTGGTAGCGGGAATCAGCACAGATACGCAGTATTTT. It codes for CAISDGVVAGISTDTQYF.